The 10 T cell receptor beta chains listed next were all sequenced from one sample in a study of T cells in Graves' hyperthyroidism and ophthalmopathy. RNA transcripts served as the template for amplifying TCR beta CDR3 regions. The HTBI primer set was used in a first-round RT-PCR of the TCR CDR3. MiXCR was run by TCRdb on the multiplex PCR reads, yielding one entry per CDR3 protein. The data hold a few hundred thousand distinct CDR3 sequences, with about 13% observed a single time. Sequenced sample: blood. These receptors were collected from a man in his thirties or forties with Graves' hyperthyroidism that later progressed to Graves' ophthalmopathy.

The chain is built from TRBV3-1 and TRBJ2-3, with 9 nucleotides matching TRBD1. CDR1 is LGHDT, CDR2 YNNKEL, per germline (reference sequence). Trimming took 4 bases from V and 6 from J; bases not matched to a gene: 5. The CDR3 runs 14 residues. CDR3 bases: TGTGCCAGCAGCCCTAGGACAGGGGCGGATACGCAGTATTTT. Its protein product is CASSPRTGADTQYF.

The chain combines TRBV30 with TRBJ2-5, with TRBD1 identical over 7 bases. The CDR3 consists of 12 residues. From germline, CDR1 is GTSNPN and CDR2 SVGIG (reference sequence). Trimming at V came to 2 bases and at J to 4 bases, leaving 1 base not matched to a gene. Here the CDR3 reads CAWSRDRETQYF. The CDR3 region has the DNA TGTGCCTGGAGTCGGGACAGAGAGACCCAGTACTTC.

This clonotype was picked up one time. The J gene is TRBJ1-5, the V gene TRBV6-1, with 7 positions matching TRBD1. Per germline, CDR1 MNHNS and CDR2 SASEGT. The CDR3 is 13 residues long. After removal of 6 bases from V and 5 bases from J, the junction contained 4 bases not matched to a gene. The DNA of the CDR3 is TGTGCCAGCAGGACCGGGACAGATCAGCCCCAGCATTTT. It specifies CASRTGTDQPQHF.

This clonotype was seen repeatedly, ten times or more. This chain connects TRBV30 to TRBJ1-1; unclear D gene. The CDR3 is 13 residues long. Germline CDR1 and CDR2: GTSNPN and SVGIG (reference sequence). V was cut by 5 bases and J by 0 bases, with 10 bases left in between. The CDR3 DNA follows: TGTGCCTGGGATGGGCAGATGAACACTGAAGCTTTCTTT. This sequence encodes CAWDGQMNTEAFF.

This clonotype was counted ten times or more. The rearrangement uses TRBV2 and TRBJ1-6; D remains unclear. V lost 8 bases to trimming and J lost 9 bases, with 11 bases between them. Germline CDR1 is SNHLY and CDR2 is FYNNEI. The CDR3 is 12 amino acids. CDR3 in DNA: TGTGCCAGCGATCGCGGCGGTTCACCCCTCCACTTT. Protein: CASDRGGSPLHF. The whole variable domain, filled in from reference TRBV2 and TRBJ1-6, reads EPEVTQTPSHQVTQMGQEVILRCVPISNHLYFYWYRQILGQKVEFLVSFYNNEISEKSEIFDDQFSVERPDGSNFTLKIRSTKLEDSAMYFCASDRGGSPLHFGNGTRLTVT.

This clonotype was seen a handful of times. The CDR3 region has the DNA TGTGCCAGCAGTCGTCAAGCGGGGGGCCAGGAGACCCAGTACTTC. This sequence encodes CASSRQAGGQETQYF. The genes are TRBV6-1 and TRBJ2-5; the match to TRBD2 covers 9 bases. V was pared by 5 bases and J by 5 bases, with 9 bases of the junction left unmatched. Germline V gene lookup returns CDR1 MNHNS and CDR2 SASEGT. This CDR3 is built from 15 residues.

Ten or more counts support this clonotype. The V call is TRBV7-9, the J call TRBJ1-5; 10 positions match TRBD1. The V gene end was trimmed by 3 bases and the J gene end by 0 bases; junction bases not matched to a gene: 5. Germline values: CDR1 SEHNR, CDR2 FQNEAQ (reference sequence). This CDR3 spans 17 amino acids. The CDR3 coding sequence is TGTGCCAGCAGCTTCGGGACAGGGGTCTATAGCAATCAGCCCCAGCATTTT. It specifies CASSFGTGVYSNQPQHF. The entire variable domain, with the rest obtained from reference TRBV7-9 and TRBJ1-5, is as follows: DTGVSQNPRHKITKRGQNVTFRCDPISEHNRLYWYRQTLGQGPEFLTYFQNEAQLEKSRLLSDRFSAERPKGSFSTLEIQRTEQGDSAMYLCASSFGTGVYSNQPQHFGDGTRLSIL.

This CDR3 reads CASSAYGLAGGPGELFF. The CDR3 region has the DNA TGTGCCAGCAGCGCCTACGGACTAGCGGGGGGGCCGGGGGAGCTGTTTTTT. The chain uses TRBV9 and TRBJ2-2, with 15 bases lining up with TRBD2. Germline CDR1 and CDR2: SGDLS and YYNGEE. Trimming cost V 3 bases and J 8 bases; bases outside gene matches: 8. The length of the CDR3 is 17 residues.

This chain links TRBV19 with TRBJ1-5; 10 nucleotides agree with TRBD1. This CDR3 comprises 14 residues. With 8 bases clipped from V and 6 bases from J, the junction kept 7 bases outside the gene matches. Germline values: CDR1 LNHDA, CDR2 SQIVND (reference sequence). Here the CDR3 DNA reads TGTGCCAGTCACGGACAGGGGGAGAGTCAGCCCCAGCATTTT. This encodes CASHGQGESQPQHF.

This clonotype was counted many times. The chain combines TRBV6-1 with TRBJ1-5, with 9 bases aligning to TRBD1. V was pared by 5 bases and J by 6 bases, with 5 bases of the junction left unmatched. CDR3 length equals 14 residues. The V gene's germline CDR1 is MNHNS and CDR2 SASEGT. The CDR3 loop reads CASSQTGGSQPQHF. For the CDR3, the DNA is TGTGCCAGCAGTCAGACAGGGGGTAGTCAGCCCCAGCATTTT.